Sequencing of this T cell receptor (beta chain) was carried out in a study of T cells after yellow fever vaccination. Study-wide points: At around 95% for CD4 and about 87% for CD8, most primary-vaccination clones showed up again after the booster. The secondary response was weaker, and its peak arrived faster, on day 5 versus 15. Clonotypes shared by both compartments, CD4 and CD8, made up a small share.

TCRdb recomputed calls from the 5' RACE reads with MiXCR, one row per CDR3 protein. This table has about 500,000 distinct CDR3 sequences, roughly a sixth appearing once. This CDR3 spans 14 amino acids. Germline values: CDR1 SQVTM, CDR2 ANQGSEA. The ends lost 2 bases at V and 6 bases at J; junction bases unmatched: 6. Comments on this clonotype: Its antigen is not known.

The material was PBMCs, obtained 5 days after the first yellow fever vaccination. The sequence was obtained from a young man who received the YFV17D yellow fever vaccine. The rearrangement links TRBV29-1 to TRBJ2-1, with 8 bases lining up with TRBD1. The CDR3 reads CSVETDRAPNEQFF. CDR3 DNA: TGCAGCGTTGAAACGGACAGGGCTCCCAATGAGCAGTTCTTC.